One and the same sample provided the 14 T cell receptor beta chains below, sequenced in a study of CD8 T cells in Susac syndrome. The RNA, about 0.45 to 1 ug, was put through reverse transcription using random hexamers. TCRdb re-analysed the immunoSEQ multiplex PCR reads in MiXCR, keeping a single row per CDR3 protein. The sample shows around 150,000 distinct CDR3 sequences, approximately 93% of them seen only once. The specimen was CD8+ T cells from PBMCs. Receptor source: a human donor in good health.

This clonotype appeared a single time. The chain couples TRBV6-2 or TRBV6-3 to TRBJ2-1, with 9 bases that match TRBD2. V lost 5 bases to trimming and J lost 1 base; unmatched junction nucleotides: 6. CDR1 and CDR2 from the germline V gene are MNHEY and SVGEGT. The CDR3 is 16 amino acids. The CDR3 loop reads CASSKYTSGSYNEQFF. The CDR3, as DNA: TGTGCCAGCAGTAAATACACTAGCGGGTCCTACAATGAGCAGTTCTTC.

This rearrangement joins TRBV24-1 to TRBJ1-2; no reliable D call. V lost 5 bases and J 8 bases, leaving 8 bases between the germline ends. CDR3 length: 11 residues. The V gene's germline CDR1 is KGHDR and CDR2 SFDVKD. The CDR3 loop reads CATSGGGGYTF. CDR3 nucleotides: TGTGCCACCAGTGGCGGAGGAGGCTACACCTTC.

The chain links TRBV29-1 to TRBJ2-2; D not certain. Germline CDR1 is SQVTM and CDR2 is ANQGSEA. This CDR3 is 13 amino acids long. V gave up 7 bases and J gave up 3 bases, with 12 bases separating them. CDR3 amino acids: CSARRADTGELFF. The CDR3 nucleotides are TGCAGCGCCCGAAGGGCTGACACCGGGGAGCTGTTTTTT.

The V gene is TRBV29-1, the J gene TRBJ2-1, with a weak D call TRBD1 (6 bases). Germline V CDR1 and CDR2: SQVTM, ANQGSEA. The CDR3 consists of 14 residues. Trimming cost V 4 bases and J 4 bases, with 14 bases left between them. CDR3 nucleotides: TGCAGCGTTGGGGGCAGGGGTCTTTACAATGAGCAGTTCTTC. Translation gives CSVGGRGLYNEQFF.

V is TRBV27 and J is TRBJ2-2; D is unresolved. This CDR3 contains 14 residues. Germline CDR1 is MNHEY and CDR2 is SMNVEV (reference sequence). V lost 4 bases and J 1 base, leaving 7 bases between the germline ends. The chain's CDR3 is CASSSEMNTGELFF. The CDR3 DNA sequence: TGTGCCAGCAGTTCGGAGATGAACACCGGGGAGCTGTTTTTT.

This chain links TRBV29-1 with TRBJ2-4; the match to TRBD2 covers 7 bases. V was clipped by 1 base and J by 0 bases; unmatched bases: 6. The CDR3 runs to 16 residues. CDR1 is SQVTM and CDR2 is ANQGSEA in the germline V gene. The CDR3 sequence is CSVEVGGELAKNIQYF. CDR3 nucleotides: TGCAGCGTTGAAGTTGGGGGGGAACTAGCCAAAAACATTCAGTACTTC.

This chain joins TRBV29-1 and TRBJ2-3, with 9 nucleotides matching TRBD1. V gave up 6 bases and J gave up 3 bases; unmatched junction bases: 13. The CDR3 spans 16 residues. CDR1 SQVTM and CDR2 ANQGSEA come from the germline V gene. In nucleotides, the CDR3 is TGCAGCGTCAGGGACAGGGCGAAAGGTGCGACAGATACGCAGTATTTT. This sequence encodes CSVRDRAKGATDTQYF.

This chain uses TRBV20-1 with TRBJ1-2; D is undetermined. The germline V gene has CDR1 DFQATT and CDR2 SNEGSKA (reference sequence). The CDR3 is 13 amino acids. Between the trimmed V and J ends, which lost 1 base and 5 bases, there was a span of 11 bases. The CDR3 nucleotides are TGCAGTGCTAGAGTTGGGGAGCATTATGGCTACACCTTC. Its protein is CSARVGEHYGYTF.

The V and J genes are TRBV29-1 and TRBJ1-2; D call uncertain. The CDR3 has 9 amino acids. Germline CDR1 reads SQVTM; CDR2 reads ANQGSEA. The germline V and J ends were trimmed by 4 bases and 6 bases, with 3 bases remaining between them. The CDR3 sequence is CSVGDGYTF. The CDR3 DNA reads as TGCAGCGTTGGAGATGGCTACACCTTC.

This rearrangement joins TRBV9 to TRBJ1-1; the match to TRBD1 covers 7 bases. CDR1 and CDR2 from the germline V gene are SGDLS and YYNGEE. This CDR3 has 15 residues. The V and J ends lost 0 bases and 1 base, in that order; junction bases with no gene match: 3. CDR3 coding DNA: TGTGCCAGCAGCGTAGAAACAGGGGCGAACACTGAAGCTTTCTTT. Its translation is CASSVETGANTEAFF.

The V call is TRBV3-1, the J call TRBJ2-7; 11 nucleotides match TRBD2. J was trimmed by 5 bases and V by 0 bases; bases with no gene match: 6. This CDR3 region has 16 residues. Germline V gene sequence: CDR1 LGHDT, CDR2 YNNKEL (reference sequence). Here the CDR3 reads CASSQDRLAGPDEQYF. The CDR3 nucleotides are TGTGCCAGCAGCCAAGACCGACTAGCGGGACCCGACGAGCAGTACTTC.

V and J are TRBV30 and TRBJ1-2; 7 positions match TRBD1. V was clipped by 5 bases and J by 4 bases; unmatched bases: 7. CDR3 size: 13 residues. Per germline, CDR1 GTSNPN and CDR2 SVGIG (reference sequence). CDR3: CAWEGARGYGYTF. The DNA for the CDR3 is TGTGCCTGGGAGGGGGCGCGCGGCTATGGCTACACCTTC.

V usage is TRBV5-6 and J usage is TRBJ2-1, with D possibly being TRBD2 (5 bases). Per germline, CDR1 SGHDT and CDR2 YYEEEE. The V end was cut by 2 bases, the J end by 3 bases, with 12 bases between. This CDR3 comprises 15 residues. For the CDR3, the DNA is TGTGCCAGCAGCTTTATTGCTGGGAGCTACAATGAGCAGTTCTTC. This sequence encodes CASSFIAGSYNEQFF.

This chain uses TRBV20-1 with TRBJ2-3, with 7 bases lining up with TRBD2. The junction had 12 bases not matched to a gene; V was cut back by 6 bases and J by 0 bases. The CDR3 totals 16 residues. Germline V gene sequence: CDR1 DFQATT, CDR2 SNEGSKA (reference sequence). The CDR3 is CSAIDGGSQSTDTQYF. CDR3 nucleotides: TGCAGTGCAATCGACGGGGGGAGCCAGAGCACAGATACGCAGTATTTT.